This note documents a single T cell receptor beta chain sequence. These data are taken from a study of blood T cell repertoires in COVID-19. Method: immunoSEQ multiplex PCR; TCRdb's copy keeps in-frame clones and lacks some. The table records approximately 70,000 clones, more than 75% of them present only once. The CDR3 totals 14 residues. Deletions cut 3 bases from V and 5 bases from J, with 13 bases between. Germline-derived CDR1 and CDR2 are SGHNT and YYREEE (reference sequence). The receptor was derived from a woman aged 55-70 years with acute or convalescent COVID-19. The J gene is TRBJ2-3, the V gene TRBV5-4; D perhaps matches TRBD2 (6 bases). Sequenced: peripheral blood. The CDR3 region is CASSYPRERDTQYF. The CDR3 bases are TGTGCCAGCAGCTACCCCCGGGAGCGAGATACGCAGTATTTT.